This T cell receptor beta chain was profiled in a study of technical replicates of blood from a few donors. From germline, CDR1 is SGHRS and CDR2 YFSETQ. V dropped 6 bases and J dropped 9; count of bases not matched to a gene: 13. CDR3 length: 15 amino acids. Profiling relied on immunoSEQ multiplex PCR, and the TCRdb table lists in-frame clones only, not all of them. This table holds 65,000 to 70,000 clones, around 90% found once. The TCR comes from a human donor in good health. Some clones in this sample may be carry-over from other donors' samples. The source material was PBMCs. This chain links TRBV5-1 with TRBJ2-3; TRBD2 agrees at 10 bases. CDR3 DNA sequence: TGCGCCAGCACAACTAGCGGGGTTCCGGGCGACACGCAGTATTTT. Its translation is CASTTSGVPGDTQYF.